Listed below are T cell receptor beta chains from one sample, sequenced in a study of T cells in localized non-small cell lung cancer. Profiling relied on immunoSEQ multiplex PCR, and the TCRdb table lists in-frame clones only, not all of them. The sample has tens of thousands of clones; around 83% are singletons. This sample comprised PBMCs, obtained before any cancer treatment. The receptors derive from a man aged 40 to 69 with stage II lung adenocarcinoma. CDR3s leave out the opening cysteine and the closing phenylalanine or tryptophan. Only part of the rows carry a size: once, few, many, or a class if the clone is expanded.

V gene,CDR3 length,clone size,J gene,CDR3 protein
TRBV7-3,13,.,TRBJ2-1,ASSLEGRWFDEQF
TRBV2,13,.,TRBJ2-4,ASSRRAPGGNIQY
TRBV6-1,9,few,TRBJ2-2,ASSGTGELF
TRBV2,12,.,TRBJ2-1,ASSPGGRANEQF
TRBV5-1,13,.,TRBJ2-2,ASSPLGANTGELF
TRBV12-5,14,few,TRBJ2-1,ASGLPTATSPFGRF
TRBV2,14,.,TRBJ2-1,ASSEDRGAGSDEQF
TRBV30,12,once,TRBJ2-3,AWSSQGSTDTQY
TRBV30,12,.,TRBJ2-1,AWNLRGAYNEQF
TRBV4-1,15,.,TRBJ2-1,ASSQDNLAGANNEQF
TRBV6-5,13,.,TRBJ1-1,ASSLYPDSNTEAF
TRBV7-2,12,.,TRBJ2-2,ASSFRTNTGELF
TRBV27,11,.,TRBJ1-1,ASKGQGYTEAF
TRBV6-5,12,.,TRBJ2-3,ASSPGTSGVNQY
TRBV5-1,11,.,TRBJ2-5,ASAEILQETQY
TRBV5-6,12,.,TRBJ2-2,ASSFWGAPGELF
TRBV9,13,few,TRBJ2-1,ASSVDNGGTNEQF
TRBV7-6,12,.,TRBJ1-1,ASSLGGGGTEAF
TRBV4-1,15,.,TRBJ1-2,ASSQEGGKGEIYGYT
TRBV2,10,few,TRBJ1-5,ASRPPDRPQH
TRBV6-1,13,.,TRBJ2-1,ASSFAGQERNEQF
TRBV6-1,13,.,TRBJ2-3,ASTARQGYTDTQY
TRBV6-6,13,.,TRBJ1-6,ASSLGQGYRSPLH
TRBV30,12,.,TRBJ1-4,ACEDRVPNEKLF
TRBV6-6,13,.,TRBJ1-1,ASSYLDRGSTEAF